The text below deals with one TCR beta chain. Its specificity is not known. This entry is derived from a study of OX40 agonist ivuxolimab in advanced cancers. Across the study: Intravenous ivuxolimab was administered to patients every 2 weeks at 0.01 to 10 mg/kg.

Exclusion applied to patients with autoimmune disease history or systemic immunosuppression. The germline V and J ends were trimmed by 5 bases and 0 bases, with 12 bases remaining between them. This CDR3 contains 15 residues. CDR1 is SGHNT, CDR2 YYREEE, per germline (reference sequence). The repertoire was sequenced with immunoSEQ multiplex PCR; TCRdb's copy has only in-frame clones and lacks some. The sample holds some 19,000 clones; about 83% are singletons and the top ten take around 52%. Study-level results: Which antigen the expanded peripheral T cells recognized is unknown.

This sample comprised CD4+ or CD8+ T cells sorted from blood, obtained in a trial of the OX40 agonist ivuxolimab. The V call is TRBV5-4, the J call TRBJ1-3; D remains unclear. The TCR was taken from an adult with an advanced solid tumor such as melanoma, head and neck, liver or kidney cancer. CDR3 nucleotide sequence: TGTGCCAGCAGTCCGGGTCTCTCCTCTGGAAACACCATATATTTT. It codes for CASSPGLSSGNTIYF.